The sequence of this T cell receptor (beta chain) was determined in a study of blood T cell repertoires in COVID-19. CDR3 length: 15 amino acids. Germline values: CDR1 SGHKS, CDR2 YYEKEE (reference sequence). V lost 4 bases to trimming and J lost 3 bases, with 16 bases between them. Some clones are missing from TCRdb's copy, which holds only in-frame ones; the method was immunoSEQ multiplex PCR. This table holds about 210,000 clones, more than 75% found once. Material for sequencing was PBMCs or T cells enriched from blood (not recorded which). The chain recombines TRBV5-5 with TRBJ1-2; D is unclear. The receptor comes from a man aged 30-40 years in a cohort exposed to, infected with or recovered from COVID-19 (not recorded which). The CDR3 loop reads CASSQDSESYYGYTF. CDR3 nucleotide sequence: TGTGCCAGCAGCCAGGATTCCGAAAGTTACTATGGCTACACCTTC.